The present T cell receptor (beta chain) was sequenced within a study of tissue T cells after allogeneic stem cell transplantation. Study observations and caveats: Anatomically similar tissues had similar TCR repertoires within each patient.

This clone is deemed medium-sized (0.01 to 0.1%). Its antigen is undetermined. Non-transplant comparator patients with other cancers had at least five gastrointestinal samples and no known gastrointestinal disease. TCRdb's copy holds only in-frame clones and misses some; the assay was immunoSEQ multiplex PCR. Among several thousand clones, roughly 56% were seen once, and the ten largest hold over 15%. The sequence derives from an older female donor with lung cancer. The specimen comprised tissue from the jejunum, sampled at autopsy.

CDR3 protein: CASRGTLRGEQYF. CDR3 bases: TGTGCCAGCAGGGGGACCCTGCGGGGTGAGCAGTACTTC. V gene TRBV27 combines with J gene TRBJ2-7; maybe TRBD2 (6 bases). V was shortened by 6 bases and J by 7 bases, with 16 bases between the two germline ends. The germline CDR1 and CDR2 sequences are MNHEY and SMNVEV (reference sequence). The CDR3 contains 13 residues.